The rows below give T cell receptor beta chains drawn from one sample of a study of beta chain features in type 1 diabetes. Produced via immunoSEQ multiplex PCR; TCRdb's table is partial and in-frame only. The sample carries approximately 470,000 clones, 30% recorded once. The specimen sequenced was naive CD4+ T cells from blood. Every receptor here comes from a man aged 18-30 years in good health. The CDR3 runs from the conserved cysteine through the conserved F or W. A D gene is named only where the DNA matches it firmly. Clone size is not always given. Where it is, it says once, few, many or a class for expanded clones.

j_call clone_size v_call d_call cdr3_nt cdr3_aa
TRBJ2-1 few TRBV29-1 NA TGCAGCGTTGGCAGCCTACCCTACAATGAGCAGTTCTTC CSVGSLPYNEQFF
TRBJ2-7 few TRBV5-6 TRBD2 TGTGCCAGCAGTTGGACTAGCCGGCGCGAGCAGTACTTC CASSWTSRREQYF
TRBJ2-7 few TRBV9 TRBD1 TGTGCCAGCAGTCGGCAGGGGGCCGGGTCCTACGAGCAGTACTTC CASSRQGAGSYEQYF
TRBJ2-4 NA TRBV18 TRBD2 TGTGCCAGCTCTCTCCTAGCGGGAGTTGCCCTAGCCAAAAACATTCAGTACTTC CASSLLAGVALAKNIQYF
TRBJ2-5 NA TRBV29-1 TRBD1 TGCAGCGTTGACAGGGGGCCCCAAGAGACCCAGTACTTC CSVDRGPQETQYF
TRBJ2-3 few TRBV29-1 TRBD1 TGCAGCGTTGCGGGACAGTCGCGAACGCAGTATTTT CSVAGQSRTQYF
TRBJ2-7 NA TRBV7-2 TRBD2 TGTGCCAGCGGTCGACTAGCTGGCGAGCAGTACTTC CASGRLAGEQYF
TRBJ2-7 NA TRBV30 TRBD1 TGTGCCTGGTTAGCGACAGGGGCCGGCGAGCAGTACTTC CAWLATGAGEQYF
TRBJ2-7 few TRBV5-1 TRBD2 TGCGCCAGCAGCTTGGACAGGGGACCTAGCGGGAGTATCTACGAGCAGTACTTC CASSLDRGPSGSIYEQYF
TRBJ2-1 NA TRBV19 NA TGTGCCAGTAGTATAGATGTCGGCTACAATGAGCAGTTCTTC CASSIDVGYNEQFF
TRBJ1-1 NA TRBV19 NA TGTGCCAGTACCACCACAGGGAACACTGAAGCTTTCTTT CASTTTGNTEAFF
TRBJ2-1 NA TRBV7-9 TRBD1 TGTGCCAGCAGCTCCTTCCGGGACAGGGCGGGCAATGAGCAGTTCTTC CASSSFRDRAGNEQFF
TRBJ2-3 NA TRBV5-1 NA TGCGCCAGCAGCTCCGGGACCGATACGCAGTATTTT CASSSGTDTQYF
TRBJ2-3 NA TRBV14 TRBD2 TGTGCCAGCAGCGCGAGCGGGGGGAGCACAGATACGCAGTATTTT CASSASGGSTDTQYF
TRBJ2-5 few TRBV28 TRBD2 TGTGCCAGCAGTTCAACAGCGGGAGAAGAGACCCAGTACTTC CASSSTAGEETQYF
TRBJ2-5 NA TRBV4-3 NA TGCGCCAGCAGCCATCGAGGGCGGACAGCCCAAGAGACCCAGTACTTC CASSHRGRTAQETQYF
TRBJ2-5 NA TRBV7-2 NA TGTGCCAGCAGCTTTTACAGGGAAGAGACCCAGTACTTC CASSFYREETQYF